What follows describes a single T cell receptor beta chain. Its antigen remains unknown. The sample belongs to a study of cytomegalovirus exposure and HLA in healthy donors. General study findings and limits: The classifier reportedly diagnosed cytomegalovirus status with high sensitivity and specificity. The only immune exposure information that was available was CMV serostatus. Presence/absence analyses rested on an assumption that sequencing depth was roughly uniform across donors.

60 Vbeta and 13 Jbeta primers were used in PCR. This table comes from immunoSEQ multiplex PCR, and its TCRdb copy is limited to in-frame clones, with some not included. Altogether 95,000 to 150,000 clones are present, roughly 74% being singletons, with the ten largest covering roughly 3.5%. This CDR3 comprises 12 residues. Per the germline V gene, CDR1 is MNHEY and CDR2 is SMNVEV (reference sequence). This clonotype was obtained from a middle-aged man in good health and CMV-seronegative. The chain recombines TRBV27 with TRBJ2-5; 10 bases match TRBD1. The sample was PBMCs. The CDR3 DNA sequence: TGTGTCACGGGGACAGGGGAGAATGAGCAGTACTTC. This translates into CVTGTGENEQYF.